This T cell receptor (beta chain) was sequenced for a study of T cell clones after liver transplantation. Study-wide context: A pre-transplant mixed lymphocyte reaction with TCRbeta sequencing defined graft-donor-reactive clones followed in post-transplant blood. Samples came pre-transplant, pre-randomization before withdrawal, and post-randomization after withdrawal ended.

Study results and limitations: The donor-reactive repertoire was only partly measurable in a couple of subjects, lacking donor cells.

This table comes from immunoSEQ multiplex PCR, and its TCRdb copy is limited to in-frame clones, with some not included. Of around 100,000 clones in the sample, around 84% were seen once. V shed 6 bases and J shed 2 bases, with 13 bases lying between them. CDR3 length: 14 amino acids. CDR1 and CDR2 from the germline V gene are MNHNS and SASEGT. Points on this clone: Its antigen is not known.

The V call is TRBV6-1, the J call TRBJ1-1, with D tentatively TRBD1 (5 bases). The TCR comes from a human patient who received a liver transplant. The graft donor may have given rise to some T cells. The sequencing used CD4+ T cells from blood, collected around 50 months after liver transplant. CDR3 in amino acids: CASRTRQLNTEAFF. The DNA for the CDR3 is TGTGCCAGCAGAACTAGACAGCTTAACACTGAAGCTTTCTTT.